This TCR beta chain was documented in a study of T cells in localized non-small cell lung cancer. Study results and caveats: Adjacent lung held a median approximately 50 of the top 100 tumor clones. Adjacent uninvolved lung tissue had the highest T cell clonality, exceeding tumor.

On this clone itself: Its antigen is unknown.

V was shortened by 5 bases and J by 3 bases, with 19 bases between the two germline ends. The length of the CDR3 is 16 residues. The germline V gene has CDR1 SEHNR and CDR2 FQNEAQ (reference sequence). The data were produced by immunoSEQ multiplex PCR, yet TCRdb's version contains in-frame clones alone and is incomplete. Here the sample spans some 35,000 clones, more than 90% being singletons. This sequence was found in a female donor older than 55 with stage I lung adenocarcinoma. The sample consisted of peripheral blood, taken before any cancer treatment. The rearrangement joins TRBV7-9 to TRBJ2-5; D is unclear. The CDR3 coding sequence is TGTGCCAGCAGCCGTAGCTTATTGGTTCTGGAAGAGACCCAGTACTTC. As protein: CASSRSLLVLEETQYF.